These T cell receptor beta chains were read from a single sample in a study of T cell repertoires in cytomegalovirus infection. Their antigens remain unidentified. Each CDR3 protein is one row after TCRdb ran MiXCR on the reads. Seen here are 650,000 to 900,000 distinct CDR3 sequences, 25% to 35% observed once, and the top ten hold around 12%. Source: cultured CD8+ T cells from PBMCs, taken from culture after CMV antigen stimulation. These receptors were taken from a human donor in good health (CMV status not recorded). Some clones in this sample may be carry-over from other donors' samples. The CDR3 runs from the conserved cysteine through the conserved F or W. Fields, in order: clone size, CDR3 length, V gene, D gene, J gene, CDR3 DNA, CDR3 protein. A D gene is named only where the DNA matches it firmly. Size tells how often a clone was seen (once, few, many) or the class of an expanded clone, and some rows leave it out.

clone_size: many; cdr3_length: 18; v_call: TRBV7-8; d_call: TRBD2; j_call: TRBJ2-2; cdr3_nt: TGTGCCAGCAGCTTAGAGACTAGCGGGGGCTTGAACACCGGGGAGCTGTTTTTT; cdr3_aa: CASSLETSGGLNTGELFF
clone_size: few; cdr3_length: 15; v_call: TRBV15; d_call: .; j_call: TRBJ2-1; cdr3_nt: TGTGCCACCAGCCCCCGAAGGCAGGGAGGCAATGAGCAGTTCTTC; cdr3_aa: CATSPRRQGGNEQFF
clone_size: .; cdr3_length: 14; v_call: TRBV27; d_call: .; j_call: TRBJ1-1; cdr3_nt: TGTGCCAGCAGTCTGAGGGCAGGTAACACTGAAGCTTTCTTT; cdr3_aa: CASSLRAGNTEAFF
clone_size: many; cdr3_length: 13; v_call: TRBV6-2/TRBV6-3; d_call: .; j_call: TRBJ1-2; cdr3_nt: TGTGCCAGCAGGGACAGCGAGGGGTATGGCTACACCTTC; cdr3_aa: CASRDSEGYGYTF
clone_size: few; cdr3_length: 13; v_call: TRBV12-5; d_call: .; j_call: TRBJ2-4; cdr3_nt: TGTGCTAGTGGGGTCGGACAGAAAAACATTCAGTACTTC; cdr3_aa: CASGVGQKNIQYF
clone_size: .; cdr3_length: 13; v_call: TRBV7-4; d_call: .; j_call: TRBJ2-5; cdr3_nt: TGTGCCAGCAGCTTAAGACAAAAAGAGACCCAGTACTTC; cdr3_aa: CASSLRQKETQYF
clone_size: many; cdr3_length: 17; v_call: TRBV7-2; d_call: TRBD1; j_call: TRBJ1-2; cdr3_nt: TGTGCCAGCAGCTTATCGTGGCAGGGGGCGCTAAACTATGGCTACACCTTC; cdr3_aa: CASSLSWQGALNYGYTF
clone_size: .; cdr3_length: 17; v_call: TRBV4-1; d_call: TRBD2; j_call: TRBJ2-7; cdr3_nt: TGCGCCAGCAGCCCCCTACCGGGACTAGCGGGGACCTACGAGCAGTACTTC; cdr3_aa: CASSPLPGLAGTYEQYF
clone_size: .; cdr3_length: 14; v_call: TRBV6-1; d_call: .; j_call: TRBJ2-6; cdr3_nt: TGTGCCAGCAGTGAGGGGTCTGGGGCCAACGTCCTGACTTTC; cdr3_aa: CASSEGSGANVLTF
clone_size: many; cdr3_length: 14; v_call: TRBV7-8; d_call: .; j_call: TRBJ1-5; cdr3_nt: TGTGCCAGCAGCTTAGGAGGGCCGGGGCAGCCCCAGCATTTT; cdr3_aa: CASSLGGPGQPQHF
clone_size: many; cdr3_length: 15; v_call: TRBV6-1; d_call: TRBD1; j_call: TRBJ2-7; cdr3_nt: TGTGCCAGCATCGGACAGGGGAGTCTCTCCTACGAGCAGTACTTC; cdr3_aa: CASIGQGSLSYEQYF
clone_size: few; cdr3_length: 15; v_call: TRBV4-1; d_call: .; j_call: TRBJ2-7; cdr3_nt: TGCGCCAGCAGCCAAGAATGGCAGGGGACCTACGAGCAGTACTTC; cdr3_aa: CASSQEWQGTYEQYF
clone_size: .; cdr3_length: 15; v_call: TRBV27; d_call: TRBD1; j_call: TRBJ2-4; cdr3_nt: TGTGCCAGCAGTTTATCTGGGACAGGTGAAAACATTCAGTACTTC; cdr3_aa: CASSLSGTGENIQYF
clone_size: .; cdr3_length: 16; v_call: TRBV24-1; d_call: TRBD1; j_call: TRBJ2-2; cdr3_nt: TGTGCCACCAGTGACCCGGGACAGGATCCCACCGGGGAGCTGTTTTTT; cdr3_aa: CATSDPGQDPTGELFF
clone_size: .; cdr3_length: 14; v_call: TRBV4-1; d_call: .; j_call: TRBJ2-1; cdr3_nt: TGCGCCAGCAGCCAGGAAGGGGTCTACAATGAGCAGTTCTTC; cdr3_aa: CASSQEGVYNEQFF
clone_size: .; cdr3_length: 17; v_call: TRBV4-1; d_call: TRBD1; j_call: TRBJ1-1; cdr3_nt: TGTGCCAGCAGCCTAGGGACAGGGGGCGGGATGAACACTGAAGCTTTCTTT; cdr3_aa: CASSLGTGGGMNTEAFF
clone_size: .; cdr3_length: 13; v_call: TRBV6-2/TRBV6-3; d_call: .; j_call: TRBJ1-1; cdr3_nt: TGTGCCAGCAGTTACCGTAGGCAAACTGAAGCTTTCTTT; cdr3_aa: CASSYRRQTEAFF
clone_size: .; cdr3_length: 13; v_call: TRBV7-6; d_call: .; j_call: TRBJ2-1; cdr3_nt: TGTGCCAGCAGCTTAACCGAGGGCAATGAGCAGTTCTTC; cdr3_aa: CASSLTEGNEQFF
clone_size: .; cdr3_length: 15; v_call: TRBV10-3; d_call: .; j_call: TRBJ1-2; cdr3_nt: TGTGCCATCAGTGAGTCGATTGGTCTGAACTATGGCTACACCTTC; cdr3_aa: CAISESIGLNYGYTF
clone_size: .; cdr3_length: 15; v_call: TRBV7-6; d_call: .; j_call: TRBJ2-2; cdr3_nt: TGTGCCAGCAGCCCCCGGAGGGGGGCCACCGGGGAGCTGTTTTTT; cdr3_aa: CASSPRRGATGELFF
clone_size: .; cdr3_length: 13; v_call: TRBV6-2/TRBV6-3; d_call: .; j_call: TRBJ2-1; cdr3_nt: TGTGCCAGCAGTTACATCACGAGCGATGAGCAGTTCTTC; cdr3_aa: CASSYITSDEQFF
clone_size: few; cdr3_length: 17; v_call: TRBV15; d_call: .; j_call: TRBJ2-1; cdr3_nt: TGTGCCACCAGCAGAGAAGGGGGGGGCACGTCCTACAATGAGCAGTTCTTC; cdr3_aa: CATSREGGGTSYNEQFF
clone_size: .; cdr3_length: 16; v_call: TRBV20-1; d_call: TRBD2; j_call: TRBJ2-3; cdr3_nt: TGCAGTGCTAGAGATCTAACTAGCGGCGACACAGATACGCAGTATTTT; cdr3_aa: CSARDLTSGDTDTQYF
clone_size: many; cdr3_length: 14; v_call: TRBV7-2; d_call: .; j_call: TRBJ2-7; cdr3_nt: TGTGCCAGCAGCTTACCGGCCCCGCTTTTAGAGCAGTACTTC; cdr3_aa: CASSLPAPLLEQYF
clone_size: .; cdr3_length: 15; v_call: TRBV6-7; d_call: .; j_call: TRBJ1-1; cdr3_nt: TGTGCCAGCCCCAATCTCATTGAGGGGGACACTGAAGCTTTCTTT; cdr3_aa: CASPNLIEGDTEAFF
clone_size: once; cdr3_length: 13; v_call: TRBV29-1; d_call: .; j_call: TRBJ2-3; cdr3_nt: TGCAGTGGGGGGGCTAGCGTCACAGATACGCAGTATTTT; cdr3_aa: CSGGASVTDTQYF
clone_size: .; cdr3_length: 16; v_call: TRBV6-5; d_call: .; j_call: TRBJ2-7; cdr3_nt: TGTGCCAGCAGTTACACCATACAGGGTCCCCCCTACGAGCAGTACTTC; cdr3_aa: CASSYTIQGPPYEQYF
clone_size: .; cdr3_length: 13; v_call: TRBV15; d_call: .; j_call: TRBJ1-2; cdr3_nt: TGTGCCACCAGCAGAGATGGACCCGCGGGCTACACCTTC; cdr3_aa: CATSRDGPAGYTF
clone_size: few; cdr3_length: 12; v_call: TRBV7-9; d_call: .; j_call: TRBJ1-1; cdr3_nt: TGTGCCAGCAGCTTAGGGATCGCTGAAGCTTTCTTT; cdr3_aa: CASSLGIAEAFF
clone_size: once; cdr3_length: 14; v_call: TRBV27; d_call: .; j_call: TRBJ1-3; cdr3_nt: TGTGCCAGCAGCTCCGTACCAGTAGGAAACACCATATATTTT; cdr3_aa: CASSSVPVGNTIYF
clone_size: few; cdr3_length: 13; v_call: TRBV11-3; d_call: .; j_call: TRBJ1-3; cdr3_nt: TGTGCCAGTAGCCGAGGGAGGGACGACACCATATATTTT; cdr3_aa: CASSRGRDDTIYF
clone_size: .; cdr3_length: 15; v_call: TRBV7-6; d_call: .; j_call: TRBJ2-1; cdr3_nt: TGTGCCAGCAGCCCCGACAGGGGAGGGGGCAATGAGCAGTTCTTC; cdr3_aa: CASSPDRGGGNEQFF
clone_size: .; cdr3_length: 16; v_call: TRBV6-5; d_call: TRBD2; j_call: TRBJ2-1; cdr3_nt: TGTGCCAGCAGTTACTCGGGGCGGGGGGGTTACAATGAGCAGTTCTTC; cdr3_aa: CASSYSGRGGYNEQFF
clone_size: many; cdr3_length: 20; v_call: TRBV7-9; d_call: .; j_call: TRBJ2-6; cdr3_nt: TGTGCCAGCAGCTTAGAATCGGACAGACTCTGGTTCCGAGGGGCCAACGTCCTGACTTTC; cdr3_aa: CASSLESDRLWFRGANVLTF
clone_size: few; cdr3_length: 16; v_call: TRBV29-1; d_call: .; j_call: TRBJ2-7; cdr3_nt: TGCAGCGTTGAAGATTGGGCAGCCGGGGGGCTAAACGAGCAGTACTTC; cdr3_aa: CSVEDWAAGGLNEQYF
clone_size: few; cdr3_length: 12; v_call: TRBV7-2; d_call: .; j_call: TRBJ1-5; cdr3_nt: TGTGCCAGCAGCCCCAAGAATCAGCCCCAGCATTTT; cdr3_aa: CASSPKNQPQHF
clone_size: many; cdr3_length: 16; v_call: TRBV7-9; d_call: .; j_call: TRBJ2-4; cdr3_nt: TGTGCCAGCAGCTTACAGGGGGACCCGGGAGGGAACATTCAGTACTTC; cdr3_aa: CASSLQGDPGGNIQYF
clone_size: .; cdr3_length: 16; v_call: TRBV6-6; d_call: TRBD2; j_call: TRBJ2-2; cdr3_nt: TGTGCCAGCAGTCTCAGACTAGCGGGGGGCCCCGGGGAGCTGTTTTTT; cdr3_aa: CASSLRLAGGPGELFF